What follows is one T cell receptor (beta chain) and its context. Its antigen is still unknown. This entry belongs to a study of beta chain features in type 1 diabetes. Study summary: All samples yielded roughly 110 million examined sorted cells. Study-wide points: Within patients, naive, central memory and Treg TCRB repertoires seemed more similar than within healthy donors. Moderate yet significant TCRB CDR3 shortening was seen in Type 1 diabetes patients in all four CD4+ subsets. Unsettled here was the matter of whether HLA type influences TCRB rearrangement.

cDNA synthesis used the whole RNA isolate, giving expressed TCRB sequences. The method was immunoSEQ multiplex PCR; TCRdb's version includes in-frame clones alone and lacks a portion of them. The table records 860,000 or so clones, roughly a sixth of them present only once. Sequenced material: naive CD4+ T cells from blood. The sequence was obtained from a woman between 18 and 29 years old in good health.

The CDR3 DNA reads TGTGCCAGCAGCTTAGTTTCCGGGGTCGAGCAGTACTTC. It encodes CASSLVSGVEQYF. This chain connects TRBV7-2 to TRBJ2-5; weak D call: TRBD2 (5 bases). The J call may be wrong; the DNA end is better matched by TRBJ2-7. The CDR3 runs to 13 residues. Germline CDR1 is SGHTA and CDR2 is FQGNSA.